A selection of T cell receptor beta chains follows, all from one sample in a study of breast tumors, draining lymph nodes, adjacent tissues. One entry per CDR3 protein, called by TCRdb with MiXCR from the multiplex PCR reads. The sample lists 150,000 to 200,000 distinct CDR3 sequences, around a third occurring once. Sequencing input: axillary lymph node tissue. These receptors all come from a female donor with breast cancer. Some clones in this sample may be carry-over from other donors' samples. CDR3s include the opening cysteine and the closing phenylalanine or tryptophan. Part of the rows lack a size; the others show once, few, many or a class for expanded clones.

>.|TRBJ2-7|TRBV7-9
CASSPLAYEQYF
>many|TRBJ2-2|TRBV6-6
CASSLDSAGGELFF
>.|TRBJ2-1|TRBV28
CASSSRGNEQFF
>many|TRBJ2-5|TRBV3-1
CASSQDQAGGETQYF
>many|TRBJ2-1|TRBV7-8
CASSTRLAGGREQFF
>.|TRBJ1-6|TRBV20-1
CSATRGTAKKGSPLHF
>many|TRBJ1-3|TRBV30
CAWSRSLGGNTIYF
>many|TRBJ2-3|TRBV3-1
CASSQVSADTQYF
>.|TRBJ1-1|TRBV20-1
CSAGPGLAFF
>.|TRBJ2-1|TRBV19
CASSRGETSMVF
>many|TRBJ2-3|TRBV5-1
CASNLGTSGAPDTQYF
>many|TRBJ1-2|TRBV11-2
CASSLDDRYGYTF
>many|TRBJ2-2|TRBV5-1
CASSLGGASGSGELFF
>many|TRBJ1-6|TRBV19
CASRAQGYSPLHF
>many|TRBJ2-1|TRBV12-3/TRBV12-4
CASSLAWQQFF
>few|TRBJ2-2|TRBV3-1
CASSPRDSIANTGELFF
>many|TRBJ2-5|TRBV6-1
CASSSTSRETQYF
>.|TRBJ1-6|TRBV5-1
CASSSDWTNNSPLHF
>many|TRBJ2-1|TRBV12-3/TRBV12-4
CASSFNGEYEQFF
>few|TRBJ2-3|TRBV18
CASSPLGGGDDTQYF
>many|TRBJ2-2|TRBV9
CASSPPGQFTGELFF
>.|TRBJ2-5|TRBV29-1
CSVEDPYQETQYF